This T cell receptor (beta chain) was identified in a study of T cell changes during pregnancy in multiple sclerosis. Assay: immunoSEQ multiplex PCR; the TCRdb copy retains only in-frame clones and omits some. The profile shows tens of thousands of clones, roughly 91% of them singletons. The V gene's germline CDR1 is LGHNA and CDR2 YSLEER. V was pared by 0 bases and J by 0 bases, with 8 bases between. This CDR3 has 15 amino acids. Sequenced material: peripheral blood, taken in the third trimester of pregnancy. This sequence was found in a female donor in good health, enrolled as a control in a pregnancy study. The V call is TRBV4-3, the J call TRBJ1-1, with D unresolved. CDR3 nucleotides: TGCGCCAGCAGCCAAGATTCAGACATGAACACTGAAGCTTTCTTT. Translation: CASSQDSDMNTEAFF.